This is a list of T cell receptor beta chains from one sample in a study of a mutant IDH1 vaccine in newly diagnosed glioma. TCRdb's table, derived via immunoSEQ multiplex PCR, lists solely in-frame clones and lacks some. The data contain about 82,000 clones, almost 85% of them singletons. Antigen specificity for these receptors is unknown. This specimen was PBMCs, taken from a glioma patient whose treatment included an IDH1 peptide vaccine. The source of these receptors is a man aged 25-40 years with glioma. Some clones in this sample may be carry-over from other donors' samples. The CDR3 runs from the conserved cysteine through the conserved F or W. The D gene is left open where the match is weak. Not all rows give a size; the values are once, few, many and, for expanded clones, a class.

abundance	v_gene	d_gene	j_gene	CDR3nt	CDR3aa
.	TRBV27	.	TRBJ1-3	TGTGCCAGCAAAGGGGAAATCTCTGGAAACACCATATATTTT	CASKGEISGNTIYF
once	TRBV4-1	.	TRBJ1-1	TGCGCCAGCAGCCCAGATACCTTTGCCTCGGGGCAGGGAGCTTTCTTT	CASSPDTFASGQGAFF
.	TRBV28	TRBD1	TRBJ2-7	TGTGCCAGCAGTTCCTACCGAACAGGGGGCGAGCAGTACTTC	CASSSYRTGGEQYF
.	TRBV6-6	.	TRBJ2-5	TGTGCCAGCACCCCCGGGTCTCAAGAGACCCAGTACTTC	CASTPGSQETQYF
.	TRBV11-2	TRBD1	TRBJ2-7	TGTGCCAGCAGCTTAACAGGGGGCCCCTACTACGAGCAGTACTTC	CASSLTGGPYYEQYF
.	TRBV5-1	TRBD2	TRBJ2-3	TGCGCCAGCAGCCCCCCGGGAAGTAGCGGGAGCACAGATACGCAGTATTTT	CASSPPGSSGSTDTQYF
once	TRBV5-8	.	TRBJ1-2	TGTGCCAGCAGCTTGGTGGGAGGCCCGATCCTTAACTATGGCTACACCTTC	CASSLVGGPILNYGYTF
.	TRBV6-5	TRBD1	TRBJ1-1	TGTGCCAGCAATCGAGGGGGCCGGACTGAAGCTTTCTTT	CASNRGGRTEAFF
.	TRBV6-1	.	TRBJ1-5	TGTGCCAGCTTTTTAGATAGCAATCAGCCCCAGCATTTT	CASFLDSNQPQHF
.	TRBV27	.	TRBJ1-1	TGTGCCAGCGGGTATCGATTGGGCACTGAAGCTTTCTTT	CASGYRLGTEAFF
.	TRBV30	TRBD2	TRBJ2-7	TGTGCCTGGAACCTCGGACTAGCGGGTTACGAGCAGTACTTC	CAWNLGLAGYEQYF
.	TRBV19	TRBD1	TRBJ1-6	TGTGCCAGTAGTCCCGGGACAGGGAATTCACCCCTCCACTTT	CASSPGTGNSPLHF
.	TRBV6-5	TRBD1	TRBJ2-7	TGTGCCAGCAGTTCGGGACAGGGAAAGGTGCAGTACTTC	CASSSGQGKVQYF
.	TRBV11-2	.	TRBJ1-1	TGTGCCAGCAGCATAAATATACAGAGAGGGAACACTGAAGCTTTCTTT	CASSINIQRGNTEAFF
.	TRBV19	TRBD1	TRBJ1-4	TGTGCCACGCGACGGGACAGGGAAGGGGCGGCTAATGAAAAACTGTTTTTT	CATRRDREGAANEKLFF
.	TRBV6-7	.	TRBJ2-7	TGTGCCAGCAGGGGCGTCTACGAGCAGTACTTC	CASRGVYEQYF
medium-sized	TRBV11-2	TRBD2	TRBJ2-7	TGTGCCAGCAGCTTAGGACTAGCGGACTCCTACGAGCAGTACTTC	CASSLGLADSYEQYF
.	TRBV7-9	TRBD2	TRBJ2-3	TGTGCCAGCAGCGCCGGATATCGAGCGGGGGGACTCACAGATACGCAGTATTTT	CASSAGYRAGGLTDTQYF
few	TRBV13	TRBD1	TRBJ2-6	TGTGCCAGCAGCCAAGGACAGGGTATCTCTGGGGCCAACGTCCTGACTTTC	CASSQGQGISGANVLTF
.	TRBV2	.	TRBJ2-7	TGTGCCAGCATGGATAGTCTACCGGGCTACGAGCAGTACTTC	CASMDSLPGYEQYF
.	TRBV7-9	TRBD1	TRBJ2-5	TGTGCCAGCAGCCAGGGACAGTATGGGACCCAGTACTTC	CASSQGQYGTQYF
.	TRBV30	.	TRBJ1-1	TGTGCCTGGAGTGAAGTCCGGGGGCTGGCTTTCTTT	CAWSEVRGLAFF
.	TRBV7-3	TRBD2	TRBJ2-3	TGTGCCAGCAGCTTCAGCGGGGGCCAATCAGATACGCAGTATTTT	CASSFSGGQSDTQYF
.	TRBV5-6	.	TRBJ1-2	TGTGCCAGCATCCCAATGGAGAACTATGAGTATTATGGCTACACCTTC	CASIPMENYEYYGYTF
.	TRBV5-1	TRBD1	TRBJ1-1	TGCGCCAGCAGCGCGGGACAGGGAATAGGGAACACTGAAGCTTTCTTT	CASSAGQGIGNTEAFF
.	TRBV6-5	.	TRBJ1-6	TGTGCCAGCAGTCAAAGGAGGGGGGATTCACCCCTCCACTTT	CASSQRRGDSPLHF
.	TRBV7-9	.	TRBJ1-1	TGTGCCAGCACCCCATGGAGGGATACTTCTGAAGCTTTCTTT	CASTPWRDTSEAFF